Here is one TCR beta chain with its context. Profiling relied on immunoSEQ multiplex PCR, and the TCRdb table lists in-frame clones only, not all of them. The sample shows 120,000 to 150,000 clones, around nine tenths of them seen only once. These data come from a study of cytomegalovirus exposure and HLA in healthy donors. Germline CDR1 is LGHNT and CDR2 is FRNRAP. CDR3 length equals 13 residues. Trimming left V 6 bases short and J 6 bases short, with 12 bases between. The sequence was collected from a woman aged 18-29 years in good health and CMV-seropositive. V usage is TRBV12-5 and J usage is TRBJ2-1, with D unresolved. The sample consisted of PBMCs. The CDR3 bases are TGTGCTAGTGGCCTCCCGGTTGGCAATGAGCAGTTCTTC. It codes for CASGLPVGNEQFF.